This T cell receptor (beta chain) was documented in a study of T cell repertoires in cytomegalovirus infection. Study-wide context: Public TCR beta signatures indicated both CMV infection and matching HLA type. Whole-study findings and limits: In two of eight donors, the top clonotype was HLA-C-restricted CMV-specific. Cumulated frequencies of public TCR beta families served to identify carriers of CMV plus the relevant HLA.

Germline V lookup: CDR1 SGHTS, CDR2 YDEGEE. This CDR3 has 15 residues. With regard to this clonotype: The target antigen is unknown. The junction does not match germline at one end; this may be a read error.

TCRdb re-called the reads through MiXCR, storing one row per CDR3 protein. The sample yields around 450,000 distinct CDR3 sequences, roughly 31% seen once. The chain carries TRBV5-8 and TRBJ2-3; 8 bases align to TRBD1. This clonotype was sampled from a human donor in good health (CMV status not recorded). Some clones in this sample may be carry-over from other donors' samples. The sample was PBMCs. The CDR3 reads CASSRGQASTDTQYF. Written as DNA, the CDR3 is TGCGCCAGCAGCAGGGGACAGGCTAGCACAGATACGCAGTATTTT.